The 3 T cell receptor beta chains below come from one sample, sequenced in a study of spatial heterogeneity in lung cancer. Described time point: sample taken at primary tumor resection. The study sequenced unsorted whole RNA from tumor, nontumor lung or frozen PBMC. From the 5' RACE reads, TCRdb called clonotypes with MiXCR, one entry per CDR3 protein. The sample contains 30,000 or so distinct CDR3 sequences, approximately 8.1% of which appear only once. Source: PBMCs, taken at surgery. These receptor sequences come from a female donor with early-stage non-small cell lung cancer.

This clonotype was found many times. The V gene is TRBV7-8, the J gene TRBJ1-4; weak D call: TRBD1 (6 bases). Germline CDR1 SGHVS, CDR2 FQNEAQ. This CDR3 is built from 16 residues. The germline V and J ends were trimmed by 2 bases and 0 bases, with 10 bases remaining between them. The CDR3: CASSLQGGATNEKLFF. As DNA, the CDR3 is TGTGCCAGCAGCTTACAAGGGGGTGCAACTAATGAAAAACTGTTTTTT.

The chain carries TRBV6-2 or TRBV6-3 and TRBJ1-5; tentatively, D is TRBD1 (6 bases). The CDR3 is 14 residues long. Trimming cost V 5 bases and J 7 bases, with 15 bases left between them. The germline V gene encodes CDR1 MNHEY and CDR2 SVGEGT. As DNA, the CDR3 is TGTGCCAGCAGTCCGCCGACAGGACGGCAGCCCCAGCATTTT. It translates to CASSPPTGRQPQHF.

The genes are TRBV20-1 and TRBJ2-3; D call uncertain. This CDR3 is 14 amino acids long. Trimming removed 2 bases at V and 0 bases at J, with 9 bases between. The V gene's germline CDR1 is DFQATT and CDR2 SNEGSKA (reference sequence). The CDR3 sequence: CSARRQPSTDTQYF. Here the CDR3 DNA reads TGCAGTGCTAGACGGCAGCCTAGCACAGATACGCAGTATTTT.